The T cell receptor (beta chain) under discussion was sequenced for a study of blood T cell repertoires in COVID-19. TCRdb's table, derived via immunoSEQ multiplex PCR, lists solely in-frame clones and lacks some. The sample has approximately 290,000 clones; 80% to 90% are singletons. This clonotype originated in a woman in her 30s who had recovered from COVID-19. The sequenced sample consisted of PBMCs or T cells enriched from blood (not recorded which).

In DNA form, the CDR3 reads TGCAGCGGTGGTAGAGAGACCCAGTACTTC. Its translation is CSGGRETQYF. The V and J genes are TRBV29-1 and TRBJ2-5; D gene uncertain. CDR1 SQVTM and CDR2 ANQGSEA come from the germline V gene. V lost 7 bases, J lost 4 bases, and 7 bases lay in between. The CDR3 has 10 residues. The full variable domain, its missing parts supplied by reference TRBV29-1 and TRBJ2-5, is SAVISQKPSRDICQRGTSLTIQCQVDSQVTMMFWYRQQPGQSLTLIATANQGSEATYESGFVIDKFPISRPNLTFSTLTVSNMSPEDSSIYLCSGGRETQYFGPGTRLLVL.